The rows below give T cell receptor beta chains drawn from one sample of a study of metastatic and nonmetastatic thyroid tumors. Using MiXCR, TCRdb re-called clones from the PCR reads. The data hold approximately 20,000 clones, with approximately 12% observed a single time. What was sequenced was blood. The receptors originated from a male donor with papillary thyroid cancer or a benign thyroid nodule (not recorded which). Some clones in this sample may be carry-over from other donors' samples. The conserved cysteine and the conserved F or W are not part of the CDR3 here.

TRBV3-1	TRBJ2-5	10	ASSQRVETQY
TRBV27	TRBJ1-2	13	ASSRTGGPTYGYT
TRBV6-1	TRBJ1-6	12	ASSFTLDNSPLH
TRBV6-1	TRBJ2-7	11	ATSEYRGVEQY
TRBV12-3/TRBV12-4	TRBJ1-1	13	ASRPWTGGETEAF
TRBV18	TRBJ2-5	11	ASSSARLETQY
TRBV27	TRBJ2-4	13	ASMSAPVAKNIQY
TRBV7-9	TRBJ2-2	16	ASSYLTGTGGRTGELF
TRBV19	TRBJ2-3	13	ASSIGGRFTDTQY
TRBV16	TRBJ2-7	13	ASSQDPGRHYEQY
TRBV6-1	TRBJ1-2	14	ASSRYRAGEGDGYT
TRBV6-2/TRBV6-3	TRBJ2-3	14	ASSYPRGRGADTQY
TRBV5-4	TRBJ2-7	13	ASSLELDRPNEQY
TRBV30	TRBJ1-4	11	AWSNSPGEKLF
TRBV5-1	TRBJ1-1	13	ASSFFYGENTEAF
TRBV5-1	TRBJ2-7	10	ASSKTGYEQY
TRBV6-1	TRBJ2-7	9	ATYDGSGQY
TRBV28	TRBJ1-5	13	ASSLGGGQFVPQH
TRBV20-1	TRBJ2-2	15	SARDRGAGGHTGELF
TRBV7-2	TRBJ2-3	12	ASSLTGMGDTQY
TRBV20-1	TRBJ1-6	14	SATTEQGNIFSPLH
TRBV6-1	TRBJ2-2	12	ASSEAYLTGELF
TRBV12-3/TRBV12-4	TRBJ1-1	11	ASSLLRNTEAF
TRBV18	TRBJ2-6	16	ASSPPGQAISGANVLT
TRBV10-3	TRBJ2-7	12	AIREGGDTYEQY
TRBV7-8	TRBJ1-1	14	ASSPQSAGMNTEAF
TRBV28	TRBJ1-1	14	ASRTPLGQGNTEAF
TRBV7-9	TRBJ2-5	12	ASSLLAGVETQY
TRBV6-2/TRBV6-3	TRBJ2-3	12	ASSKLTATDTQY
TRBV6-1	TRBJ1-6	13	ASSHLTGVNSPLH
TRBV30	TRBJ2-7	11	AWSPGQDYEQY
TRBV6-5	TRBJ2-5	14	ASSYSGQGFSETQY
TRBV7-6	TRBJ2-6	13	ASSRSNSGANVLT
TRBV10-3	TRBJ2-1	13	AISGRTGDSDEQF